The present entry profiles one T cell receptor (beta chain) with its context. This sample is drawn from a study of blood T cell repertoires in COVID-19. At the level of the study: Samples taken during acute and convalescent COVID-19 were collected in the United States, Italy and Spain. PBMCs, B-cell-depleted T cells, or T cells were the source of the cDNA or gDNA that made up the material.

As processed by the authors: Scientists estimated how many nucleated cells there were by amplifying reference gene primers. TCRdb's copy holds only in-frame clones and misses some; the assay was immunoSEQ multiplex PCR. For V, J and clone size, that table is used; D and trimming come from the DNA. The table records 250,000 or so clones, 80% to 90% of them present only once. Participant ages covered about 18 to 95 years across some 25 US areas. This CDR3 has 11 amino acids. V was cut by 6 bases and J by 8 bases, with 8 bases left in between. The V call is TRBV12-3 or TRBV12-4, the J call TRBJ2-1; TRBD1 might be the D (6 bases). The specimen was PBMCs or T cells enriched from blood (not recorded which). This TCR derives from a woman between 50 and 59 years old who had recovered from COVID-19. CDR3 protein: CASSPGDEQFF. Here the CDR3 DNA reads TGTGCCAGCAGCCCAGGGGATGAGCAGTTCTTC.